Listed below are T cell receptor beta chains from one sample, sequenced in a study of T cells after posttransplantation cyclophosphamide. Clones were read by immunoSEQ multiplex PCR, and TCRdb kept only the in-frame ones, dropping some. The data show approximately 31,000 clones, with none appearing a single time. Sequenced sample: PBMCs. The receptors were gathered from a woman in her 30s in good health and a related stem cell transplant donor. The CDR3 runs from the conserved cysteine through the conserved F or W. Fields, in order: clone size, V gene, CDR3 protein. Not every row has a clone size; where given, it reads once, few, many or a size class.

medium-sized,TRBV6-5,CASSYDRGSEQFF
many,TRBV7-2,CASSPRTSGGADTQYF
many,TRBV19,CASSPFYGQTNTEAFF
many,TRBV7-2,CASSPEGLAGGTDTQYF
few,TRBV29-1,CSVEERDRGFHEQYF
many,TRBV7-2,CASSLTQGRYEQYF
many,TRBV7-2,CASSLLTGGNQPQHF
many,TRBV5-1,CASSPGVDRGYEQYF
many,TRBV19,CASSILRQGNQPQHF
-,TRBV4-3,CASSPHPLTGGYSEAFF
many,TRBV6-6,CASSYGTGVDYGYTF
many,TRBV19,CASTTSGGIFGEQFF
many,TRBV19,CATSRAREKLFF
many,TRBV11-2,CASSPAAGPRSGTEAFF
many,TRBV5-1,CASSLSETSGNIQYF
many,TRBV5-5,CASSFGPNRGNTEAFF
few,TRBV27,CASSLAGGPHTQYF
few,TRBV4-2,CASSQDLGSPYEQYF
many,TRBV5-4,CASSPDRATGYTF
-,TRBV25-1,CASSKYRDSPSRDYEQYF
many,TRBV18,CASSPPKSRDIQYF
few,TRBV20-1,CSATIKETQYF
few,TRBV18,CASSPIPTAYEQYF
few,TRBV12-3/TRBV12-4,CASRPQPGTGPNTEAFF
many,TRBV7-9,CASSPLTGLNTEAFF
many,TRBV6-5,CASSYSAVAGELFF
many,TRBV6-1,CASSERTEPSYGYTF
few,TRBV7-2,CASSLTGQLGAGELFF
many,TRBV11-1,CASSLGTTSTDTQYF
-,TRBV12-3/TRBV12-4,CASSLQGGTTEAFF
few,TRBV28,CASSSNTEAFF
many,TRBV28,CASSLTGGYNEKLFF
many,TRBV14,CASSQVGGAQETQYF
many,TRBV5-1,CASSLAFPRTVTNTGELFF
many,TRBV2,CASKGSGNTIYF
many,TRBV28,CASSLGTDYEQYF
many,TRBV6-5,CASSYGDSAIYEQYF
many,TRBV7-2,CASSLTGGVTEAFF
many,TRBV7-7,CASSPRTGRTETQYF
many,TRBV4-1,CASSDGQGSYEQYF
many,TRBV28,CASSPTGAQNEKLFF
many,TRBV14,CASSQDRGLGNEKLFF
many,TRBV19,CATKGQGGQPQHF
few,TRBV15,CATSRDRDRGDSYEQYF
many,TRBV4-1,CASSQSPNRGHTEAFF
many,TRBV27,CASSPSYEQYF
medium-sized,TRBV4-3,CASSARTGAGANVLTF
-,TRBV12-3/TRBV12-4,CASSLARNQETQYF
many,TRBV27,CASSRTGGGNQPQHF
many,TRBV7-9,CASSLGLRGDADTQYF
many,TRBV12-3/TRBV12-4,CASTPTGESPLHF
many,TRBV28,CAVDTSTDTQYF
many,TRBV7-9,CASSAGGDTLTTF